The present entry profiles one T cell receptor beta chain with its context. Antigen unknown. Relative to the germline gene, one junction end is altered; a read error may explain this. These data are taken from a study of blood T cells in healthy people across ages. Study-wide findings and caveats: The study found TCR beta diversity correlated strongly with naive T cell percentage.

The use of a sample-barcoded 5' primer and a J-beta primer mix characterized a second PCR of roughly 6 to 12 cycles. Each single sample gave us at least 2.5 million CDR3-containing paired-end reads. Via MiXCR, TCRdb re-called the 5' RACE reads, giving one row per CDR3 protein. The top ten clones hold 6.5% to 10% of a sample with about 1.5 million distinct CDR3 sequences, about 40% of them seen once. From germline, CDR1 is SGHRS and CDR2 YFSETQ. The CDR3 is 16 amino acids. The receptor was derived from a woman younger than 35 in good health. Input material: blood. The chain couples TRBV5-1 to TRBJ2-1; possible D gene TRBD1, 5 bases. For the CDR3, the DNA is TGCGCCAGCATCTTGGACATACGCAGCTCCTACAATGAGCAGTTCTTC. Amino acids: CASILDIRSSYNEQFF. The full variable domain, with the rest looked up from reference TRBV5-1 and TRBJ2-1, is KAGVTQTPRYLIKTRGQQVTLSCSPISGHRSVSWYQQTPGQGLQFLFEYFSETQRNKGNFPGRFSGRQFSNSRSEMNVSTLELGDSALYLCASILDIRSSYNEQFFGPGTRLTVL.